The text below deals with one T cell receptor beta chain. The antigen is unknown. The CDR3 runs to 16 residues. Germline CDR1 SNHLY, CDR2 FYNNEI. Trimming cost V 5 bases and J 3 bases; bases outside gene matches: 7. This sample was included in a study of T cell responses to AZD1222 COVID-19 vaccine. Broader study findings: Baseline seropositivity occurred in only a handful of AZD1222 recipients. An increase in Spike-specific TCR breadth and depth was observed after two AZD1222 doses.

The assay was immunoSEQ multiplex PCR, and TCRdb's table has in-frame clones only and misses some. The data contain 150,000 to 200,000 clones, 92% of them singletons. The TCR comes from an adult in good health. Source: peripheral blood, taken on day 0 of AZD1222 vaccination. The chain combines TRBV2 with TRBJ1-3, with 10 bases aligning to TRBD1. The CDR3 bases are TGTGCCAGCAGTTTCGGGACAGGGGTTAGTGGAAACACCATATATTTT. Protein product: CASSFGTGVSGNTIYF.